The present T cell receptor (beta chain) was sequenced within a study of blood T cell repertoires in COVID-19. Looking at the study overall: The samples span acute and convalescent COVID-19 from the United States, Italy and Spain. Sample material is recorded as cDNA or gDNA derived from T cells, B-cell-depleted T cells, or PBMCs.

Losses at the gene ends were 3 bases for V and 4 bases for J; bases not matched to a gene: 9. Germline CDR1 is SGHRS and CDR2 is YFSETQ. The CDR3 length is 16 residues. Original processing notes: Amplifying reference gene primers gave estimates of nucleated cell counts. The data were produced by immunoSEQ multiplex PCR, yet TCRdb's version contains in-frame clones alone and is incomplete. That table is the source of V, J and clone size, and D and trimming were worked out from the DNA. Here the sample spans roughly 250,000 clones, approximately 91% being singletons. The sequenced sample consisted of peripheral blood. The rearrangement uses TRBV5-1 and TRBJ1-4; 7 bases map to TRBD1. This receptor was taken from a middle-aged woman who had recovered from COVID-19. This CDR3 reads CASSSGDSIYNEKLFF. CDR3 DNA: TGCGCCAGCAGCTCGGGGGACAGTATCTATAATGAAAAACTGTTTTTT.